These T cell receptor beta chains were read from a single sample in a study of identical twins. TCRdb analysed the 5' RACE reads with MiXCR anew, one entry per CDR3 protein. The repertoire holds 500,000 to 650,000 distinct CDR3 sequences, just over 7% seen once, with roughly 1.6% in the top ten. The same data also contributed to another study, on yellow fever vaccine responses in identical twins.

The sequenced material came from PBMCs. Every receptor here comes from a woman aged 18-35 years in good health. CDR3s include the opening cysteine and the closing phenylalanine or tryptophan. A D gene is named only where the DNA matches it firmly. Where a row states a size, it is once, few, many or the class of an expanded clone; other rows omit it.

j_gene,d_gene,v_gene,abundance,len,CDR3aa,CDR3nt
TRBJ2-1,TRBD2,TRBV10-3,many,15,CAISEVSSGSSIPFF,TGTGCCATCAGTGAGGTTTCTAGCGGGAGCTCAATCCCGTTCTTC
TRBJ2-1,TRBD2,TRBV9,.,17,CASQAGGPSSSYNEQFF,TGTGCCAGCCAAGCGGGAGGGCCCTCGAGCTCCTACAATGAGCAGTTCTTC
TRBJ1-4,.,TRBV15,few,16,CATSPGSGAQREKLFF,TGTGCCACCAGCCCGGGCTCGGGCGCTCAGCGTGAAAAACTGTTTTTT
TRBJ2-7,.,TRBV15,.,16,CVTSRDVTQALREQYF,TGTGTCACCAGCAGAGACGTCACCCAAGCATTGAGGGAGCAGTACTTC
TRBJ2-1,.,TRBV5-6,.,14,CASSPGLFNNEQFF,TGTGCCAGCAGCCCAGGACTATTTAACAATGAGCAGTTCTTC
TRBJ2-3,.,TRBV5-1,few,17,CASSSTGGGTVSDTQYF,TGCGCCAGCAGCTCGACCGGGGGTGGGACAGTTTCAGATACGCAGTATTTT
TRBJ1-1,.,TRBV7-9,many,14,CASSSLRIGTEAFF,TGTGCCAGCAGCTCCCTAAGGATCGGCACTGAAGCTTTCTTT
TRBJ2-1,TRBD2,TRBV12-3/TRBV12-4,few,19,CASSLVRTSGRTFLNEQFF,TGTGCCAGCAGTTTAGTTCGTACTAGCGGGAGGACCTTCCTTAATGAGCAGTTCTTC
TRBJ1-1,.,TRBV27,many,13,CASSDMILTEAFF,TGTGCCAGCAGTGACATGATTCTCACTGAAGCTTTCTTT
TRBJ2-1,TRBD1,TRBV27,few,15,CASSLSRGRDNEQLF,TGTGCCAGCAGTTTATCCAGGGGGAGAGACAATGAGCAGCTCTTC
TRBJ1-6,.,TRBV18,few,17,CASSRLGGISDNSPLHF,TGTGCCAGCTCACGGCTCGGGGGAATCTCCGATAATTCACCCCTCCACTTT
TRBJ2-5,TRBD2,TRBV11-2,many,15,CASSRTSGSKETQYF,TGTGCCAGCAGCAGGACTAGCGGAAGTAAAGAGACCCAGTACTTC
TRBJ2-3,.,TRBV28,few,15,CASSPIELSTDTQYF,TGTGCCAGCAGCCCGATAGAACTGAGCACAGATACGCAGTATTTT
TRBJ2-1,.,TRBV5-1,.,13,CASSLSVTNEQFF,TGCGCCAGCAGCTTGTCAGTTACCAATGAGCAGTTCTTC
TRBJ2-3,.,TRBV7-9,many,14,CASRHNLGTDTQYF,TGTGCCAGCAGACACAACTTGGGCACAGATACGCAGTATTTT
TRBJ1-4,.,TRBV6-1,few,18,CASSPPGRDFATNEKLFF,TGTGCCAGCAGTCCCCCGGGGAGGGACTTTGCAACTAATGAAAAACTGTTTTTT
TRBJ2-2,.,TRBV6-2/TRBV6-3,.,14,CASRTGGDTGELFF,TGTGCCAGCCGCACCGGCGGGGACACCGGGGAGCTGTTTTTT
TRBJ1-1,TRBD1,TRBV20-1,.,13,CSAEGASNTEAFF,TGCAGTGCCGAGGGGGCGTCGAACACTGAAGCTTTCTTT
TRBJ2-5,.,TRBV6-2/TRBV6-3,.,14,CASKRLVPRGTQYF,TGTGCCAGCAAACGACTAGTGCCCAGGGGGACCCAGTACTTC
TRBJ1-3,.,TRBV4-1,few,16,CASSPRDMVSGNTIYF,TGCGCCAGCAGCCCGCGGGACATGGTCTCTGGAAACACCATATATTTT
TRBJ2-7,TRBD2,TRBV10-3,.,19,CATQGETSGLPTLRYEQYF,TGTGCCACCCAAGGGGAGACTAGCGGGTTGCCAACCCTTCGTTACGAGCAGTACTTC
TRBJ2-1,TRBD1,TRBV24-1,few,17,CATSDGGQETPYNEQFF,TGTGCCACCAGTGATGGAGGACAGGAGACGCCTTACAATGAGCAGTTCTTC
TRBJ2-3,TRBD2,TRBV5-6,.,17,CASSYPWERGPTDTQYF,TGTGCCAGCAGTTATCCCTGGGAGCGGGGTCCCACAGATACGCAGTATTTT
TRBJ2-5,.,TRBV7-6,few,16,CASSLRGGIKQETQYF,TGTGCCAGCAGCTTACGAGGTGGGATCAAACAAGAGACCCAGTACTTC
TRBJ2-3,TRBD2,TRBV6-2/TRBV6-3,few,16,CASSYGTSGLTDTQYF,TGTGCCAGCAGTTACGGGACTAGCGGGCTCACAGATACGCAGTATTTT
TRBJ2-1,.,TRBV28,few,13,CASSCPYCNEQFF,TGTGCCAGCAGTTGCCCGTATTGCAATGAGCAGTTCTTC
TRBJ2-1,.,TRBV12-3/TRBV12-4,few,13,CASSFRSRNEQFF,TGTGCCAGCAGTTTTCGCTCCCGGAATGAGCAGTTCTTC
TRBJ1-4,TRBD1,TRBV5-6,few,14,CASSRTGANEKLFF,TGTGCCAGCAGCCGGACAGGGGCTAATGAAAAACTGTTTTTT
TRBJ2-1,.,TRBV24-1,few,16,CATSDPGGTSYNEQFF,TGTGCCACCAGTGACCCCGGGGGCACCTCCTACAATGAGCAGTTCTTC
TRBJ2-7,TRBD1,TRBV5-1,few,15,CASSLGQGMGSEQYF,TGCGCCAGCAGCTTGGGACAGGGGATGGGGAGCGAGCAGTACTTC
TRBJ2-2,TRBD1,TRBV10-3,.,14,CAIRPGTDTGELFF,TGTGCCATCAGACCCGGGACAGACACCGGGGAGCTGTTTTTT
TRBJ2-3,.,TRBV20-1,many,13,CSARSPGGDTQYF,TGCAGTGCTAGATCCCCGGGTGGAGATACGCAGTATTTT
TRBJ2-2,.,TRBV12-3/TRBV12-4,many,12,CASSPRSGELFF,TGTGCCAGCAGTCCCAGGTCCGGGGAGCTGTTTTTT
TRBJ2-2,TRBD1,TRBV3-1,many,15,CASSQGQGITGELFF,TGTGCCAGCAGCCAAGGACAGGGCATCACCGGGGAGCTGTTTTTT
TRBJ1-1,.,TRBV7-9,many,15,CASSLADRPGTEAFF,TGTGCCAGCAGCTTAGCGGATAGACCGGGGACTGAAGCTTTCTTT
TRBJ2-7,.,TRBV21-1,.,13,CAPPGTGRIEQYF,TGTGCCCCCCCCGGGACAGGGAGGATCGAGCAGTACTTC
TRBJ2-1,TRBD2,TRBV12-3/TRBV12-4,.,17,CASSPEGLAGAYNEQFF,TGTGCCAGCAGTCCCGAAGGACTAGCGGGGGCCTACAATGAGCAGTTCTTC
TRBJ1-4,.,TRBV27,few,17,CASSLGVSAGGNEKLFF,TGTGCCAGCAGTTTGGGGGTGTCGGCAGGCGGTAATGAAAAACTGTTTTTT
TRBJ1-1,.,TRBV27,many,14,CASSLKPGRAEAFF,TGTGCCAGCAGTCTCAAGCCCGGGAGGGCTGAAGCTTTCTTT
TRBJ1-2,.,TRBV7-2,many,15,CASSFPGAGLYGYTF,TGTGCCAGCAGCTTCCCCGGAGCAGGGCTCTATGGCTACACCTTC
TRBJ1-3,.,TRBV15,few,15,CATSRDLSSGNTIYF,TGTGCCACCAGCAGAGATCTCAGCTCTGGAAACACCATATATTTT
TRBJ1-6,.,TRBV7-9,many,14,CASSLGQDGSPLHF,TGTGCCAGCAGCTTAGGACAGGATGGATCACCCCTCCACTTT
TRBJ2-1,TRBD2,TRBV5-1,many,17,CASSLDGLADSTNEQFF,TGCGCCAGCAGCTTGGATGGACTAGCGGACTCAACCAATGAGCAGTTCTTC
TRBJ2-3,.,TRBV29-1,.,15,CSVDRGAGGTDTQYF,TGCAGCGTTGACCGCGGGGCAGGGGGAACAGATACGCAGTATTTT
TRBJ2-1,.,TRBV7-9,many,12,CASTKGQNEQFF,TGTGCCAGCACCAAAGGCCAGAATGAGCAGTTCTTC
TRBJ2-1,TRBD2,TRBV29-1,few,15,CSAPGFWREGNEQFF,TGCAGCGCCCCCGGGTTTTGGCGGGAGGGAAATGAGCAGTTCTTC
TRBJ2-1,TRBD1,TRBV28,many,14,CASSTGGVDGEQFF,TGTGCCAGCTCAACAGGGGGAGTTGACGGTGAGCAGTTCTTC
TRBJ2-7,TRBD2,TRBV18,few,15,CASSPPTSGSYEQYF,TGTGCCAGCTCACCACCGACTAGCGGGAGCTACGAGCAGTACTTC
TRBJ2-4,.,TRBV28,few,17,CASSSRGTLGAKNIQYF,TGTGCCAGCAGTTCAAGAGGGACACTCGGAGCCAAAAACATTCAGTACTTC
TRBJ1-2,.,TRBV12-3/TRBV12-4,.,12,CASSYSRTGYTF,TGTGCCAGCAGTTACAGTAGGACCGGCTACACCTTC
TRBJ2-1,TRBD2,TRBV12-5,.,15,CASGLDRTSFNEQFF,TGTGCTAGTGGTTTGGATCGGACTAGCTTCAATGAGCAGTTCTTC
TRBJ2-7,TRBD1,TRBV6-1,.,15,CASRKTVQGFYEQYF,TGTGCCAGCAGAAAGACGGTACAGGGGTTCTACGAGCAGTACTTC
TRBJ1-5,.,TRBV3-2,once,20,CASSSGVGQGSSLSNQPQHF,.
TRBJ2-1,.,TRBV6-4,many,14,CASSDSGSYNEQFF,TGTGCCAGCAGTGACTCAGGGTCCTACAATGAGCAGTTCTTC
TRBJ1-2,.,TRBV12-3/TRBV12-4,many,14,CASSWGGSNYGYTF,TGTGCCAGCTCCTGGGGGGGATCCAACTATGGCTACACCTTC
TRBJ1-5,.,TRBV20-1,many,15,CSARPGRTPNQPQHF,TGCAGTGCTAGACCGGGACGGACCCCAAATCAGCCCCAGCATTTT